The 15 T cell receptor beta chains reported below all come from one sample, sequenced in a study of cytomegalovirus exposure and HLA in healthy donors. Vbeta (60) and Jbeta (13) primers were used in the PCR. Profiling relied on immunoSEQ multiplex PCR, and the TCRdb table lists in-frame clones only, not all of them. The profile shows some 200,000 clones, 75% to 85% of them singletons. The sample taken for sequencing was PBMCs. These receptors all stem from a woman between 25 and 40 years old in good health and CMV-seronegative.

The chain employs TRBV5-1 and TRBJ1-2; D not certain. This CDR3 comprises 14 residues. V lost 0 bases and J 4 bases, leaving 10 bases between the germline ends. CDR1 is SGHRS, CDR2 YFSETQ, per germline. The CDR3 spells CASSLDQDIYGYTF. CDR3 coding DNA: TGCGCCAGCAGCTTGGACCAGGATATCTATGGCTACACCTTC.

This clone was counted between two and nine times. CDR3 residues: CASGDQGAFYGYTF. The DNA for the CDR3 is TGTGCCAGCGGAGACCAGGGGGCTTTCTATGGCTACACCTTC. J is TRBJ1-2 and V is TRBV27; 8 bases line up with TRBD1. The CDR3 is made up of 14 amino acids. Germline V gene sequence: CDR1 MNHEY, CDR2 SMNVEV (reference sequence). J gave up 4 bases and V 8 bases, and 9 bases lay outside the gene matches.

The CDR3 coding sequence is TGCAGCGTTGAGGGCGGGGACAGGGGGCAAGTTTTCTTT. Its translation: CSVEGGDRGQVFF. This rearrangement joins TRBV29-1 to TRBJ1-1, with 12 bases identical to TRBD1. Per germline, CDR1 SQVTM and CDR2 ANQGSEA. The CDR3 loop spans 13 amino acids. With V trimmed by 3 bases and J by 13 bases, 9 bases remained unmatched.

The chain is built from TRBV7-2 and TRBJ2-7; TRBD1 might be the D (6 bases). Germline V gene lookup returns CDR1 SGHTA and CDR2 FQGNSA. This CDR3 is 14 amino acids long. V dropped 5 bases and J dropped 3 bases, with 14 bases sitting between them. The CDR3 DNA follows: TGTGCCAGCAGCAGACCGGGACACCTCTACGAGCAGTACTTC. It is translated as CASSRPGHLYEQYF. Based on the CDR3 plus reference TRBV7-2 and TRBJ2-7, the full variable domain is GAGVSQSPSNKVTEKGKDVELRCDPISGHTALYWYRQSLGQGLEFLIYFQGNSAPDKSGLPSDRFSAERTGGSVSTLTIQRTQQEDSAVYLCASSRPGHLYEQYFGPGTRLTVT.

CDR3 in amino acids: CASSYDRVSGNTIYF. As DNA, the CDR3 is TGTGCCAGCAGCTACGACAGGGTCTCTGGAAACACCATATATTTT. The V gene is TRBV7-4, the J gene TRBJ1-3; 7 positions agree with TRBD1. Germline V gene lookup returns CDR1 SGHVT and CDR2 SQSDAQ. The CDR3 totals 15 residues. Trimming removed 4 bases from V and 0 bases from J; junction bases left unmatched: 3.

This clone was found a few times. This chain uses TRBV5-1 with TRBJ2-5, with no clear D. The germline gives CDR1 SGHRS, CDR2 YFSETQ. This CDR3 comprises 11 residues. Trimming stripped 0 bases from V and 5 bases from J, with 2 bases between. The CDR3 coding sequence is TGCGCCAGCAGCTTGGCTGAGACCCAGTACTTC. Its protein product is CASSLAETQYF.

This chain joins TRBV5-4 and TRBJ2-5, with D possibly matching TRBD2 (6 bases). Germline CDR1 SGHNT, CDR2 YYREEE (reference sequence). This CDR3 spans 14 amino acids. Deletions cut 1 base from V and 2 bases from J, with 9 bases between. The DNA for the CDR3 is TGTGCCAGCAGCTTGCGGCTAGCGCAAGAGACCCAGTACTTC. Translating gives CASSLRLAQETQYF.

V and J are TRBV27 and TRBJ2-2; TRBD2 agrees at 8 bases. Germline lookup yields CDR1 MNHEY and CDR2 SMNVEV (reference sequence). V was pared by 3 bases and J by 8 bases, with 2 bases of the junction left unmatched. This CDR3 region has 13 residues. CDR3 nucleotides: TGTGCCAGCAGTTTTTTAGCGGGAGGGGAGCTGTTTTTT. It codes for CASSFLAGGELFF.

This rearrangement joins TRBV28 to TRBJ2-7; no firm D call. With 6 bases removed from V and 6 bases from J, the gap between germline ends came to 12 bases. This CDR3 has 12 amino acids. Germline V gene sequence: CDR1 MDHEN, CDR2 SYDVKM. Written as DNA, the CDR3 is TGTGCCAGCAGAAGAGGAGTTCCCGAGCAGTACTTC. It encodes CASRRGVPEQYF.

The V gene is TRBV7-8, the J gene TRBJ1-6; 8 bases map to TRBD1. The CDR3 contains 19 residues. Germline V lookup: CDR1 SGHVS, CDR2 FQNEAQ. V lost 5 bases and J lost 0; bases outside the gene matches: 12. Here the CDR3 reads CASSPPLRTGSSYNSPLHF. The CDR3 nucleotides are TGTGCCAGCAGCCCACCCCTGCGGACAGGGAGCTCCTATAATTCACCCCTCCACTTT.

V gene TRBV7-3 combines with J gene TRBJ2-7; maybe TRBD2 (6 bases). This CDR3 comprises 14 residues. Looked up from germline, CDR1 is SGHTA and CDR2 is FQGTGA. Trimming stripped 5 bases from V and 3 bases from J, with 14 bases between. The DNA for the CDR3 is TGTGCCAGCAGCCCGGGCCGGGGGAACTACGAGCAGTACTTC. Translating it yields CASSPGRGNYEQYF.

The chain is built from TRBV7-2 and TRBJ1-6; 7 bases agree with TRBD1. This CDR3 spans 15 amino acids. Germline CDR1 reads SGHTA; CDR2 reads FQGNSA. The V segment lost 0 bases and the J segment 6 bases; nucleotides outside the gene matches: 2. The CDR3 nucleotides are TGTGCCAGCAGCTTAGCTAGGGGGCGTAATTCACCCCTCCACTTT. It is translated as CASSLARGRNSPLHF.

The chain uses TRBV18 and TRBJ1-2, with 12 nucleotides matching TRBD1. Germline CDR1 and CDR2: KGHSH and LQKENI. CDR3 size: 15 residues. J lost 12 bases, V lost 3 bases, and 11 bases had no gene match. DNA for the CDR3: TGTGCCAGCTCACCGCAGCGGGACAGGGGGCAAGAGGACACCTTC. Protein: CASSPQRDRGQEDTF. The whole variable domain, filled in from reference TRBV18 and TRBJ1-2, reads NAGVMQNPRHLVRRRGQEARLRCSPMKGHSHVYWYRQLPEEGLKFMVYLQKENIIDESGMPKERFSAEFPKEGPSILRIQQVVRGDSAAYFCASSPQRDRGQEDTFGSGTRLTVV.

The CDR3 sequence: CASSLTGQQPQHF. The CDR3 DNA is TGTGCCAGCAGCTTAACAGGGCAGCAGCCCCAGCATTTT. The chain is built from TRBV11-2 and TRBJ1-5, with D perhaps TRBD1 (6 bases). Trimming removed 2 bases at V and 7 bases at J, with 9 bases between. The CDR3 contains 13 residues. The germline V gene encodes CDR1 SGHAT and CDR2 FQNNGV.

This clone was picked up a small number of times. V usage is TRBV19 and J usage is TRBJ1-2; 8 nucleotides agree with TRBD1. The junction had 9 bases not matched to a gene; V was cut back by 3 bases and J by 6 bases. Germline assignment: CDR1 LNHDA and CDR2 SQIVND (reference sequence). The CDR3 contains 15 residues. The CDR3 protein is CASSIWTGIGDGYTF. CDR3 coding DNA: TGTGCCAGTAGTATTTGGACAGGGATAGGTGATGGCTACACCTTC. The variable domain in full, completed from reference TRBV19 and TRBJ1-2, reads DGGITQSPKYLFRKEGQNVTLSCEQNLNHDAMYWYRQDPGQGLRLIYYSQIVNDFQKGDIAEGYSVSREKKESFPLTVTSAQKNPTAFYLCASSIWTGIGDGYTFGSGTRLTVV.